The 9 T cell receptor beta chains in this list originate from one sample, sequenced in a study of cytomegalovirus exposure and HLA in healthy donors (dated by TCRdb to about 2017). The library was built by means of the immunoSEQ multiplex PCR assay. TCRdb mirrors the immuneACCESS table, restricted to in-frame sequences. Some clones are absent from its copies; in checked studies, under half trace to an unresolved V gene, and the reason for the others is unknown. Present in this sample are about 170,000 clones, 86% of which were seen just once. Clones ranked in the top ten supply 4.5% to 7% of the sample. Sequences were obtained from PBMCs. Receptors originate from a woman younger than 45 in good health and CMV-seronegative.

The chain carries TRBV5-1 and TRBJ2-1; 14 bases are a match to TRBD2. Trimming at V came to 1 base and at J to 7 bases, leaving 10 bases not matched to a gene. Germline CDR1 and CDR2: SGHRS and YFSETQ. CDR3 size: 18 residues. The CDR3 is CASSLRTGGLAGVNEQFF. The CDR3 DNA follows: TGCGCCAGCAGCTTGAGGACCGGGGGACTAGCGGGAGTAAATGAGCAGTTCTTC.

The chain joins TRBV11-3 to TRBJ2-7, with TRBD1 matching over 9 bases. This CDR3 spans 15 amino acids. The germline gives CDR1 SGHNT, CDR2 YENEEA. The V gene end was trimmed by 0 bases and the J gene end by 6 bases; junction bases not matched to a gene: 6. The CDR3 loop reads CASSLDGQGWGEQYF. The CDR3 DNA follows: TGTGCCAGCAGCTTAGACGGACAGGGGTGGGGCGAGCAGTACTTC.

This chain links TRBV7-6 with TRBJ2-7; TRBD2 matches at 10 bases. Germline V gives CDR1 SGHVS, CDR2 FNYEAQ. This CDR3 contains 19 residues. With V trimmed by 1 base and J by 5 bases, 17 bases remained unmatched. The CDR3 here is CASSLGTARLAGVMHEQYF. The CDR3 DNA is TGTGCCAGCAGCTTAGGGACGGCCAGGCTAGCGGGAGTTATGCACGAGCAGTACTTC. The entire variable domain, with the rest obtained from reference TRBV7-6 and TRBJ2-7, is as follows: GAGVSQSPRYKVTKRGQDVALRCDPISGHVSLYWYRQALGQGPEFLTYFNYEAQQDKSGLPNDRFSAERPEGSISTLTIQRTEQRDSAMYRCASSLGTARLAGVMHEQYFGPGTRLTVT.

CDR3 DNA sequence: TGCGCCAGCAGCCAAGGTTATGGGCCAACCTACGAGCAGTACTTC. This gives the protein CASSQGYGPTYEQYF. The chain combines TRBV4-3 with TRBJ2-7; D is unclear. The CDR3 has 15 residues. The germline gives CDR1 LGHNA, CDR2 YSLEER. The V and J ends lost 1 base and 2 bases respectively, with 12 bases between them.

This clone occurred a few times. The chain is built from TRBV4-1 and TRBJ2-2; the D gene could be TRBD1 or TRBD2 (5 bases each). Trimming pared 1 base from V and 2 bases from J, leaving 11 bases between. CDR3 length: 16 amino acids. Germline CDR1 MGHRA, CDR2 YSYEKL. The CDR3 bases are TGCGCCAGCAGCCAAGTGGGGGACGTTAACACCGGGGAGCTGTTTTTT. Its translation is CASSQVGDVNTGELFF.

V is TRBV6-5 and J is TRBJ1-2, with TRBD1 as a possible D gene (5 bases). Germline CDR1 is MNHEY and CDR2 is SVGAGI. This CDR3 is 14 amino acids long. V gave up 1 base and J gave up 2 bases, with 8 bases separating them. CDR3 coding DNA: TGTGCCAGCAGTTACTTGGCAGGGAACTATGGCTACACCTTC. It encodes CASSYLAGNYGYTF.

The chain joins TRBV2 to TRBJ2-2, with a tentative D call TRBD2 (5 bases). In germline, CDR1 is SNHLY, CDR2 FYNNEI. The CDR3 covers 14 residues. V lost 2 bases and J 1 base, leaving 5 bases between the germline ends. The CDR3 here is CASSERGNTGELFF. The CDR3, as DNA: TGTGCCAGCAGTGAACGGGGGAACACCGGGGAGCTGTTTTTT.

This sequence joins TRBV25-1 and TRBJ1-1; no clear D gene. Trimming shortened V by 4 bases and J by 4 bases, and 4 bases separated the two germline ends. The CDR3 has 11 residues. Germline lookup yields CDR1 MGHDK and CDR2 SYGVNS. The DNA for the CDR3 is TGTGCCAGCAGTGTCGGCACTGAAGCTTTCTTT. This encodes CASSVGTEAFF.

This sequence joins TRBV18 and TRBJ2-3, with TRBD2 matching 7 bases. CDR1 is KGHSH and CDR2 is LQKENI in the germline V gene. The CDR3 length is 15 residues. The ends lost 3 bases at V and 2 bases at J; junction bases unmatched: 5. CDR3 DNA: TGTGCCAGCTCACCTACCGGGGGGTTCACAGATACGCAGTATTTT. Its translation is CASSPTGGFTDTQYF.